This T cell receptor (beta chain) is drawn from a study of T cells in Graves' hyperthyroidism and ophthalmopathy. General observations from the study: Before onset, by a median of approximately 5.9 months, the model predicted ophthalmopathy. Most thyroid clonotypes that were expanded above 0.001 also turned up in blood.

Authors of the study amplified TCR beta CDR3 regions from RNA transcripts. HTBI primers were employed in a first-round RT-PCR of the TCR CDR3. In TCRdb, the multiplex PCR reads were re-called with MiXCR into one record per CDR3 protein. In the table there are 250,000 or so distinct CDR3 sequences, around 17% of which are singletons. Turning to this clonotype: The antigen is unknown.

V was clipped by 7 bases and J by 0 bases, with 25 bases between them. This CDR3 is 19 amino acids long. Germline assignment: CDR1 ENHRY and CDR2 SYGVKD. The sample was blood. This sequence was found in a young woman with Graves' ophthalmopathy. The gene calls are TRBV10-3 and TRBJ1-3; no clear D. The CDR3 DNA is TGTGCCATCACCCAAAAATTTCTTGGGGAGGCCCTCTCTGGAAACACCATATATTTT. Protein product: CAITQKFLGEALSGNTIYF.